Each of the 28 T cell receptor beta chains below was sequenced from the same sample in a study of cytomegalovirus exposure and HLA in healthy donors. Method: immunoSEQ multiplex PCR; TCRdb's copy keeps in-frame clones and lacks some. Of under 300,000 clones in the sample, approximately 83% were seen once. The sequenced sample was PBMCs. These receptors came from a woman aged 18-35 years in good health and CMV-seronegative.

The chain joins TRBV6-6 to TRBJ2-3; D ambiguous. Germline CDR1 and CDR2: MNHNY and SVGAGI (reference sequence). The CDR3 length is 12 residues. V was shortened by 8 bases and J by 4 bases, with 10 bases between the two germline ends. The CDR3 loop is CASAPAPDTQYF. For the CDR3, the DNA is TGTGCCAGCGCCCCAGCGCCAGATACGCAGTATTTT.

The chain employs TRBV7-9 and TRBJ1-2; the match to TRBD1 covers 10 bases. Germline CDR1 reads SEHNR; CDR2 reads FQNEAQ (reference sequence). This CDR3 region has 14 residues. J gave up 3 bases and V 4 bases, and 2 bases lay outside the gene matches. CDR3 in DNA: TGTGCCAGCAGCTGGGACAGGGGAGACTATGGCTACACCTTC. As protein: CASSWDRGDYGYTF. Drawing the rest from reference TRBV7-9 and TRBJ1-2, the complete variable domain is DTGVSQNPRHKITKRGQNVTFRCDPISEHNRLYWYRQTLGQGPEFLTYFQNEAQLEKSRLLSDRFSAERPKGSFSTLEIQRTEQGDSAMYLCASSWDRGDYGYTFGSGTRLTVV.

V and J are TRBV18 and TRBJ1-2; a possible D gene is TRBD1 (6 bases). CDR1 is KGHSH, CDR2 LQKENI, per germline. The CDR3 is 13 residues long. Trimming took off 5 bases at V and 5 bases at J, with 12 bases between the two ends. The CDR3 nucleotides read TGTGCCAGCTCAAACAGGGATATTTATGGCTACACCTTC. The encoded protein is CASSNRDIYGYTF.

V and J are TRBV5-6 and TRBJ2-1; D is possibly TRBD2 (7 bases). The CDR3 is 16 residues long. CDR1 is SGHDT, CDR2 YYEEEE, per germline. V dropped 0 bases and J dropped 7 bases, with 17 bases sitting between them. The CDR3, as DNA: TGTGCCAGCAGCTTGGTAGGGGGAGGGCCTTGGAATGAGCAGTTCTTC. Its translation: CASSLVGGGPWNEQFF.

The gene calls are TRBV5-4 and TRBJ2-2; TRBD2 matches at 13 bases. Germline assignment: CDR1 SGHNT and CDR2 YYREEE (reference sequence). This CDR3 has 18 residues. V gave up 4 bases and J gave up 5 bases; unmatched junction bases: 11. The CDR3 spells CASSRKWTSGRMTGELFF. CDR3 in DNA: TGTGCCAGCAGCCGGAAGTGGACTAGCGGGAGAATGACCGGGGAGCTGTTTTTT. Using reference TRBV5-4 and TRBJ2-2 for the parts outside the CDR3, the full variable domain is ETGVTQSPTHLIKTRGQQVTLRCSSQSGHNTVSWYQQALGQGPQFIFQYYREEENGRGNFPPRFSGLQFPNYSSELNVNALELDDSALYLCASSRKWTSGRMTGELFFGEGSRLTVL.

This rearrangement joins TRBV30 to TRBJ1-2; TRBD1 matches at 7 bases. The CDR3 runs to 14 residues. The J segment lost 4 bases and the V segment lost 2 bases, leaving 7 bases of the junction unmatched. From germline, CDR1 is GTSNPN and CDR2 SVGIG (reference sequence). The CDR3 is CAWSLRGRFYGYTF. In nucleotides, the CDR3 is TGTGCCTGGAGTTTGAGGGGGCGATTCTATGGCTACACCTTC.

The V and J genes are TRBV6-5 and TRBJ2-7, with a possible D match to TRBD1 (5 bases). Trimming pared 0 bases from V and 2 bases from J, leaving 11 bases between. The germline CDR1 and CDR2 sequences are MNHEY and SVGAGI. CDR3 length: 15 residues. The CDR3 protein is CASSYSGQVAYEQYF. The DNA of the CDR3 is TGTGCCAGCAGTTACTCGGGGCAGGTAGCCTACGAGCAGTACTTC.

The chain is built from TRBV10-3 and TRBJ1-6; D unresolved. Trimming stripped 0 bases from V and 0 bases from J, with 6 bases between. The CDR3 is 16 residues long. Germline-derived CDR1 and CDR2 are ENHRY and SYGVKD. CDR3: CAISESRDSYNSPLHF. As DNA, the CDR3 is TGTGCCATCAGTGAGTCGAGGGACTCCTATAATTCACCCCTCCACTTT.

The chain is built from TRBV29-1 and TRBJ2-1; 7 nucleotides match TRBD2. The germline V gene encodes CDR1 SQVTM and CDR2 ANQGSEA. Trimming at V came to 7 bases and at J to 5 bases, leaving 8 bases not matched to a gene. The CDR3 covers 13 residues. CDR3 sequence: CSGISGPNNEQFF. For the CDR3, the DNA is TGCAGCGGTATTAGCGGGCCTAACAATGAGCAGTTCTTC.

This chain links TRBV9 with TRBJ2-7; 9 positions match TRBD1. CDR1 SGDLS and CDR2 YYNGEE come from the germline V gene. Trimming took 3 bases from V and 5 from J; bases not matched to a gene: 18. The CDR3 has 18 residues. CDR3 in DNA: TGTGCCAGCAGCGCGACCGGCCGAGGGGACAGGGAAATCGACGAGCAGTACTTC. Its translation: CASSATGRGDREIDEQYF.

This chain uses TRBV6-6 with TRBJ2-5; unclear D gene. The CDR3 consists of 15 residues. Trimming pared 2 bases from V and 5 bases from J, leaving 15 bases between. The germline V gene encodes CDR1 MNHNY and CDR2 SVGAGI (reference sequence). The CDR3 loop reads CASSYGFIPSETQYF. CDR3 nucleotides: TGTGCCAGCAGTTACGGCTTCATCCCGTCCGAGACCCAGTACTTC.

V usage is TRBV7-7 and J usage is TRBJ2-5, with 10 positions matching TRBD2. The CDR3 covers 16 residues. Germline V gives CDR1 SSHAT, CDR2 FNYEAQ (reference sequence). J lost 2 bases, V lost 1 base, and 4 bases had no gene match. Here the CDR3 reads CASSLGPAGGQETQYF. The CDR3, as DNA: TGTGCCAGCAGCTTAGGGCCAGCGGGAGGGCAAGAGACCCAGTACTTC.

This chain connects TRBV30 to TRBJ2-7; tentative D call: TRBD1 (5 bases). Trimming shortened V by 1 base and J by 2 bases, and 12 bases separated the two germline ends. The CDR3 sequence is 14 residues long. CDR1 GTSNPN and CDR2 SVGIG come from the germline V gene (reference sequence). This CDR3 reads CAWSASTGPYEQYF. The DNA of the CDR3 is TGTGCCTGGAGTGCCTCCACAGGCCCCTACGAGCAGTACTTC.

The DNA for the CDR3 is TGTGCCAGCAGTGAAATGGTGGGCGCAGGTGCCGGAGATACGCAGTATTTT. This codes for CASSEMVGAGAGDTQYF. The genes are TRBV6-1 and TRBJ2-3; D not certain. The CDR3 has 17 amino acids. Germline-derived CDR1 and CDR2 are MNHNS and SASEGT. V was shortened by 2 bases and J by 5 bases, with 20 bases between the two germline ends.

The DNA for the CDR3 is TGCGCCAGCAGCTTGGCCGGGACATTACTATCAAGGTGGTACTTC. Protein product: CASSLAGTLLSRWYF. The chain carries TRBV5-1 and TRBJ2-7, with D possibly being TRBD1 (6 bases). The CDR3 length is 15 residues. V lost 0 bases, J lost 12 bases, and 22 bases lay in between. Looked up from germline, CDR1 is SGHRS and CDR2 is YFSETQ.

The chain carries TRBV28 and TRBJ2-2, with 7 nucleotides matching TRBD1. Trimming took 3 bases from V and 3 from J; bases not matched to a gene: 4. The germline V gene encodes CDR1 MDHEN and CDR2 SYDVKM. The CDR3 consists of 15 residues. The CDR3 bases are TGTGCCAGCAGTTTCATACAGGGGCACACCGGGGAGCTGTTTTTT. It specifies CASSFIQGHTGELFF.

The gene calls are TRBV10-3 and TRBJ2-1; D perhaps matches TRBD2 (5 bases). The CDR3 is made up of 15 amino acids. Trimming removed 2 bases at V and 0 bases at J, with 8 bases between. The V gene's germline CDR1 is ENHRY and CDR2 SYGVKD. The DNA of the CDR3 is TGTGCCATCAGTGAGGAAGGGAGCTCCTACAATGAGCAGTTCTTC. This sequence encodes CAISEEGSSYNEQFF.

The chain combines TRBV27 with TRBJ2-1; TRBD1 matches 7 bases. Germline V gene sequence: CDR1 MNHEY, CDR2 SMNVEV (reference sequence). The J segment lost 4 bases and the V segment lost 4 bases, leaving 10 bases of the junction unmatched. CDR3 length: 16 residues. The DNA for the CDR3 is TGTGCCAGCAGTTCAAGACCGGGACAGAGATACAATGAGCAGTTCTTC. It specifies CASSSRPGQRYNEQFF.

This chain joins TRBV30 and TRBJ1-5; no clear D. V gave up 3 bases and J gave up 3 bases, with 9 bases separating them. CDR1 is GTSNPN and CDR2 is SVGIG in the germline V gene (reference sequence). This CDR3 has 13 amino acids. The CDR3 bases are TGTGCCTGGAGCCGGAGGAACAATCAGCCCCAGCATTTT. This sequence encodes CAWSRRNNQPQHF. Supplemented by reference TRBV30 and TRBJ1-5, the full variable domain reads SQTIHQWPATLVQPVGSPLSLECTVEGTSNPNLYWYRQAAGRGLQLLFYSVGIGQISSEVPQNLSASRPQDRQFILSSKKLLLSDSGFYLCAWSRRNNQPQHFGDGTRLSIL.

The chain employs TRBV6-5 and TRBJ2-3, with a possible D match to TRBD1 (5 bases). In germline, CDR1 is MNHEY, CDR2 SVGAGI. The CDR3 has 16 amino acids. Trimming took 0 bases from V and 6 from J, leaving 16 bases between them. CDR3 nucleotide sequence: TGTGCCAGCAGTTACTCGGGCAGGGTAGGGGTTGATACGCAGTATTTT. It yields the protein CASSYSGRVGVDTQYF.

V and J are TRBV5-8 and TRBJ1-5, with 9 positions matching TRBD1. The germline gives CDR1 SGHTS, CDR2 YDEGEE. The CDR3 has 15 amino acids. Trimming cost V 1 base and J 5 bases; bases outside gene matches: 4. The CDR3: CASSLTGTGYQPQHF. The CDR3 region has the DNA TGTGCCAGCAGCTTGACCGGGACAGGGTATCAGCCCCAGCATTTT.

CDR3 amino acids: CASSTERSSYYNEQFF. The CDR3 nucleotides are TGTGCCAGCAGTACGGAGCGCTCCTCGTACTACAATGAGCAGTTCTTC. This sequence joins TRBV7-6 and TRBJ2-1; D remains ambiguous. There are 16 residues in the CDR3. The germline V gene has CDR1 SGHVS and CDR2 FNYEAQ. V lost 6 bases, J lost 3 bases, and 18 bases lay in between.

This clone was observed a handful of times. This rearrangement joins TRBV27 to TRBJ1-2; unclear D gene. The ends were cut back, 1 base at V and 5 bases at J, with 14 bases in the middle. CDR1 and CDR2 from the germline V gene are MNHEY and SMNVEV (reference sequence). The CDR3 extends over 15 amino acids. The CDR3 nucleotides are TGTGCCAGCAGTTTATACGGGAAGAGCCTTTATGGCTACACCTTC. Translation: CASSLYGKSLYGYTF.

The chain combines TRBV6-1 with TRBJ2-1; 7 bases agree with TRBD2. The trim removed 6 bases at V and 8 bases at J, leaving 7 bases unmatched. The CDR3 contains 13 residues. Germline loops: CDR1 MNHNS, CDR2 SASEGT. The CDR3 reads CASRAGESDEQFF. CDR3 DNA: TGTGCCAGCAGGGCGGGAGAGTCCGATGAGCAGTTCTTC.

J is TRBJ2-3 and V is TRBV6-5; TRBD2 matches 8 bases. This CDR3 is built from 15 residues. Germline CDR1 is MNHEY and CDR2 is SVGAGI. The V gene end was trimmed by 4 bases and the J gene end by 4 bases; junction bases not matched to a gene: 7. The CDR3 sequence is CASSSLRREADTQYF. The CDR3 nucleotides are TGTGCCAGCAGTTCCTTACGGCGGGAGGCAGATACGCAGTATTTT.

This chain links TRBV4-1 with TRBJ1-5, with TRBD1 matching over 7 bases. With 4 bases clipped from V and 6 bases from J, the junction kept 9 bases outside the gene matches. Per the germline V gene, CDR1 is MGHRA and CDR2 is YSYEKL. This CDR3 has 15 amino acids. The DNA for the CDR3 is TGCGCCAGCAGCCTTCGGGACAGCCAGGTTCAGCCCCAGCATTTT. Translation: CASSLRDSQVQPQHF.

The CDR3 protein is CASSPPRGGEKLFF. In DNA, the CDR3 is TGTGCCAGCAGTCCTCCGCGGGGTGGGGAAAAACTGTTTTTT. The V gene is TRBV6-1, the J gene TRBJ1-4, with D uncertain. In germline, CDR1 is MNHNS, CDR2 SASEGT. V lost 5 bases to trimming and J lost 8 bases, with 15 bases between them. The CDR3 extends over 14 amino acids.

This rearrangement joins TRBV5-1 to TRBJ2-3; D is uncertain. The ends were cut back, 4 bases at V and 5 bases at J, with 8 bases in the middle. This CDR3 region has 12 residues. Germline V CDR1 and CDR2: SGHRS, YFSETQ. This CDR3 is CASSPGEDTQYF. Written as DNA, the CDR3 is TGCGCCAGCAGCCCCGGAGAAGATACGCAGTATTTT.